The 23 T cell receptor beta chains below come from one sample, sequenced in a study of PD-L1 blockade in urothelial cancer (dated by TCRdb to about 2017). Receptor libraries were prepared by the immunoSEQ multiplex PCR assay. This immuneACCESS table, as held by TCRdb, lists in-frame sequences with V and J called but not all clones. Of the missing ones, under half trace to an unresolved V gene in checked studies; the others have no known cause. The sample data list 48,000 or so clones, and about four fifths of these were observed just once. Of the sample, approximately 10% is held by the ten largest clones. The label giving this sample's time point can be read as: peripheral blood 6 weeks after treatment start. Source: PBMCs, taken around atezolizumab (anti-PD-L1) treatment. These receptors all stem from a man between 65 and 79 years old with urothelial cancer.

A few counts support this clone. The rearrangement joins TRBV5-4 to TRBJ2-2, with 8 bases identical to TRBD2. The CDR3 totals 14 residues. Germline V CDR1 and CDR2: SGHNT, YYREEE (reference sequence). V gave up 4 bases and J gave up 3 bases; unmatched junction bases: 2. CDR3 bases: TGTGCCAGCAGCCCGGGACTAGACACCGGGGAGCTGTTTTTT. Amino acids: CASSPGLDTGELFF.

The chain has TRBV15 and TRBJ2-3; TRBD2 aligns across 9 bases. There are 15 residues in the CDR3. Germline CDR1 and CDR2: LNHNV and YYDKDF (reference sequence). The V segment lost 0 bases and the J segment 4 bases; nucleotides outside the gene matches: 2. The CDR3 here is CATSRDSGSSDTQYF. DNA for the CDR3: TGTGCCACCAGCAGAGATAGCGGGAGTTCAGATACGCAGTATTTT.

The genes are TRBV28 and TRBJ1-4; 8 bases agree with TRBD1. The CDR3 has 16 residues. V gave up 2 bases and J gave up 5 bases; unmatched junction bases: 7. CDR1 is MDHEN, CDR2 SYDVKM, per germline. The CDR3, as DNA: TGTGCCAGCAGTTTACCTTCAGGGGGCGAAAATGAAAAACTGTTTTTT. It yields the protein CASSLPSGGENEKLFF.

This clone was counted between two and nine times. The rearrangement joins TRBV5-1 to TRBJ1-1; tentative D call: TRBD1 (6 bases). V was clipped by 7 bases and J by 4 bases, with 17 bases between them. Germline V gene data show CDR1 as SGHRS and CDR2 as YFSETQ. This CDR3 is 14 amino acids long. This CDR3 is CASRAGEFSTEAFF. CDR3 sequence (DNA): TGCGCCAGCCGGGCAGGGGAATTTTCCACTGAAGCTTTCTTT.

The chain carries TRBV7-8 and TRBJ2-7, with 8 bases lining up with TRBD1. Germline assignment: CDR1 SGHVS and CDR2 FQNEAQ. This CDR3 region has 13 residues. V shed 6 bases and J 4 bases; nucleotides not matched to a gene: 5. CDR3 protein: CASRSRDRYEQYF. The CDR3 region has the DNA TGTGCCAGCAGGTCCCGGGACAGGTACGAGCAGTACTTC.

By share, this clone counts as medium-sized (0.01 to 0.1%). V and J are TRBV7-2 and TRBJ1-1; D is unresolved. The length of the CDR3 is 13 residues. Per the germline V gene, CDR1 is SGHTA and CDR2 is FQGNSA. V gave up 5 bases and J gave up 1 base, with 8 bases separating them. The CDR3 protein is CASSPNPNTEAFF. CDR3 nucleotide sequence: TGTGCCAGCAGCCCTAATCCGAACACTGAAGCTTTCTTT.

V usage is TRBV6-4 and J usage is TRBJ2-5; 7 bases fit TRBD2. The CDR3 contains 16 residues. After removal of 6 bases from V and 0 bases from J, the junction contained 10 bases not matched to a gene. Germline CDR1 MRHNA, CDR2 SNTAGT. CDR3 nucleotides: TGTGCCAGCAGCGTTAGGACTAGTACGAACCAAGAGACCCAGTACTTC. Residues: CASSVRTSTNQETQYF.

The chain combines TRBV6-1 with TRBJ2-7; a possible D gene is TRBD2 (6 bases). The V gene's germline CDR1 is MNHNS and CDR2 SASEGT. The CDR3 loop spans 17 amino acids. V was shortened by 0 bases and J by 0 bases, with 15 bases between the two germline ends. CDR3 DNA sequence: TGTGCCAGCAGTGAAGCCCTATCTAGCGTTAACTCCTACGAGCAGTACTTC. This sequence encodes CASSEALSSVNSYEQYF.

V usage is TRBV11-2 and J usage is TRBJ2-7, with 10 bases lining up with TRBD2. Trimming cost V 0 bases and J 5 bases; bases outside gene matches: 4. CDR1 is SGHAT and CDR2 is FQNNGV in the germline V gene. The CDR3 consists of 15 residues. The DNA of the CDR3 is TGTGCCAGCAGCTTAGATGCTAGCGGGAGAAACGAGCAGTACTTC. Translated: CASSLDASGRNEQYF. The full variable domain, completed using reference TRBV11-2 and TRBJ2-7, is EAGVAQSPRYKIIEKRQSVAFWCNPISGHATLYWYQQILGQGPKLLIQFQNNGVVDDSQLPKDRFSAERLKGVDSTLKIQPAKLEDSAVYLCASSLDASGRNEQYFGPGTRLTVT.

CDR3 amino acids: CASNRQSGAGYNEQFF. CDR3 in DNA: TGCGCCAGCAACCGCCAATCGGGAGCGGGCTACAATGAGCAGTTCTTC. This chain connects TRBV5-1 to TRBJ2-1, with D maybe TRBD2 (6 bases). The CDR3 loop spans 16 amino acids. V was shortened by 6 bases and J by 3 bases, with 19 bases between the two germline ends. Germline lookup yields CDR1 SGHRS and CDR2 YFSETQ.

The chain carries TRBV30 and TRBJ1-1; 7 nucleotides agree with TRBD1. The ends lost 4 bases at V and 6 bases at J; junction bases unmatched: 8. The CDR3 has 13 residues. Germline lookup yields CDR1 GTSNPN and CDR2 SVGIG (reference sequence). The CDR3 DNA is TGTGCCTGGAAGGTTCAGGGGGTCTCTGAAGCTTTCTTT. It is translated as CAWKVQGVSEAFF.

The chain has TRBV4-1 and TRBJ1-4; D call uncertain. The germline gives CDR1 MGHRA, CDR2 YSYEKL. The CDR3 spans 15 residues. Trimming removed 0 bases at V and 10 bases at J, with 15 bases between. CDR3 region: CASSQDRTTYRKLFF. The CDR3 DNA reads TGCGCCAGCAGCCAAGATAGGACTACTTATAGAAAACTGTTTTTT.

The chain joins TRBV2 to TRBJ2-5; 12 bases line up with TRBD1. There are 15 residues in the CDR3. Germline V gene data show CDR1 as SNHLY and CDR2 as FYNNEI. Trimming removed 7 bases from V and 3 bases from J; junction bases left unmatched: 6. This chain's CDR3 is CASNGDRGLEETQYF. The CDR3 coding sequence is TGTGCCAGCAACGGGGACAGGGGGCTGGAAGAGACCCAGTACTTC.

The chain recombines TRBV7-9 with TRBJ2-3, with D possibly matching TRBD2 (6 bases). Looked up from germline, CDR1 is SEHNR and CDR2 is FQNEAQ (reference sequence). The CDR3 loop spans 17 amino acids. Trimming pared 4 bases from V and 2 bases from J, leaving 19 bases between. CDR3 bases: TGTGCCAGCAGCTCGGGGTGGCTAGCGCAAACCACAGATACGCAGTATTTT. Translating it yields CASSSGWLAQTTDTQYF.

This chain joins TRBV9 and TRBJ1-1; a possible D gene is TRBD1 (5 bases). Trimming removed 0 bases from V and 1 base from J, with 10 bases in between. From germline, CDR1 is SGDLS and CDR2 YYNGEE. This CDR3 has 15 residues. CDR3 amino acids: CASSVVGRENTEAFF. Written as DNA, the CDR3 is TGTGCCAGCAGCGTAGTGGGCAGGGAGAACACTGAAGCTTTCTTT.

This clone was detected only once. The V call is TRBV11-3, the J call TRBJ2-2; 12 nucleotides agree with TRBD1. Germline assignment: CDR1 SGHNT and CDR2 YENEEA. This CDR3 contains 15 residues. V dropped 3 bases and J dropped 6; count of bases not matched to a gene: 2. As DNA, the CDR3 is TGTGCCAGCAGCTTGGGACAGGGGGCTGCCGGGGAGCTGTTTTTT. This sequence encodes CASSLGQGAAGELFF.

This clone came up a few times. This chain joins TRBV27 and TRBJ2-1; perhaps TRBD2 as D (5 bases). Per the germline V gene, CDR1 is MNHEY and CDR2 is SMNVEV (reference sequence). The V end lost 5 bases, the J end lost 0 bases, and 17 bases lay between the germline ends. The length of the CDR3 is 17 residues. This CDR3 is CASSPFSVASSYNEQFF. The CDR3 region has the DNA TGTGCCAGCAGTCCCTTTAGCGTCGCGAGCTCCTACAATGAGCAGTTCTTC.

This chain joins TRBV2 and TRBJ2-2; possibly TRBD2 for D (7 bases). Between the trimmed V and J ends, which lost 8 bases and 0 bases, there was a span of 13 bases. CDR1 and CDR2 from the germline V gene are SNHLY and FYNNEI. This CDR3 has 15 residues. As DNA, the CDR3 is TGTGCCAGCGGGGGGCTAGCGGCGAACACCGGGGAGCTGTTTTTT. Translated, it gives CASGGLAANTGELFF.

This chain links TRBV7-2 with TRBJ1-5, with unresolved D. V was pared by 5 bases and J by 6 bases, with 14 bases between. The CDR3 runs to 14 residues. In germline, CDR1 is SGHTA, CDR2 FQGNSA. CDR3 nucleotide sequence: TGTGCCAGCAGCGGGGAGGTCCTAATTCAGCCCCAGCATTTT. It yields the protein CASSGEVLIQPQHF.

The V gene is TRBV28, the J gene TRBJ1-1, with D possibly being TRBD1 (5 bases). V lost 8 bases and J 1 base, leaving 8 bases between the germline ends. The germline V gene has CDR1 MDHEN and CDR2 SYDVKM. The CDR3 consists of 12 residues. CDR3 sequence reads: CASLTGNTEAFF. CDR3 sequence (DNA): TGTGCCAGCCTTACAGGGAACACTGAAGCTTTCTTT.

The rearrangement uses TRBV5-1 and TRBJ2-3, with D maybe TRBD2 (6 bases). V was clipped by 6 bases and J by 1 base, with 12 bases between them. There are 14 residues in the CDR3. The germline CDR1 and CDR2 sequences are SGHRS and YFSETQ. This chain's CDR3 is CASNRDFRTDTQYF. CDR3 nucleotides: TGCGCCAGCAACCGGGACTTCCGCACAGATACGCAGTATTTT.

The genes are TRBV27 and TRBJ1-5, with D hard to call. With 1 base removed from V and 7 bases from J, the gap between germline ends came to 8 bases. Germline CDR1 is MNHEY and CDR2 is SMNVEV (reference sequence). The CDR3 totals 13 residues. The CDR3: CASSLFGLQPQHF. The CDR3, as DNA: TGTGCCAGCAGTTTATTTGGGCTCCAGCCCCAGCATTTT.

The count of this clone is one. The gene calls are TRBV7-9 and TRBJ2-7, with 12 bases aligning to TRBD2. Germline V gene sequence: CDR1 SEHNR, CDR2 FQNEAQ (reference sequence). V trimming: 4 bases; J trimming: 2 bases; junction bases outside the gene matches: 6. This CDR3 spans 16 amino acids. This CDR3 reads CASSSRTSGTAYEQYF. CDR3 DNA sequence: TGTGCCAGCAGCTCCCGGACTAGCGGGACAGCCTACGAGCAGTACTTC.